This TCR beta chain is drawn from a study of OX40 agonist ivuxolimab in advanced cancers. About the research overall: Patients were dosed intravenously with ivuxolimab at 0.01 to 10 mg/kg every 2 weeks. There were three patients with partial responses, one having hepatocellular carcinoma and two cutaneous melanoma.

Study-level points and caveats: Among the lowest levels of clonal expansion were found in partial responders at 0.1-3.0 mg/kg.

The ends lost 3 bases at V and 5 bases at J; junction bases unmatched: 12. Germline-derived CDR1 and CDR2 are SEHNR and FQNEAQ (reference sequence). CDR3 length: 16 residues. TCRdb keeps only in-frame clones here, not all; method: immunoSEQ multiplex PCR. Of around 48,000 clones listed, about 85% are singletons. Individuals having autoimmune disease history or systemic immunosuppression were not enrolled. This clone was counted a single time. Antigen: not known. The receptor's source is an adult with an advanced solid tumor such as melanoma, head and neck, liver or kidney cancer. The rearrangement joins TRBV7-9 to TRBJ2-7; TRBD1 agrees at 8 bases. The sample was CD4+ or CD8+ T cells sorted from blood, taken in a trial of the OX40 agonist ivuxolimab. The CDR3 loop reads CASSLDGTGRGHEQYF. The CDR3 DNA sequence: TGTGCCAGCAGCTTGGACGGGACAGGCCGAGGGCACGAGCAGTACTTC.